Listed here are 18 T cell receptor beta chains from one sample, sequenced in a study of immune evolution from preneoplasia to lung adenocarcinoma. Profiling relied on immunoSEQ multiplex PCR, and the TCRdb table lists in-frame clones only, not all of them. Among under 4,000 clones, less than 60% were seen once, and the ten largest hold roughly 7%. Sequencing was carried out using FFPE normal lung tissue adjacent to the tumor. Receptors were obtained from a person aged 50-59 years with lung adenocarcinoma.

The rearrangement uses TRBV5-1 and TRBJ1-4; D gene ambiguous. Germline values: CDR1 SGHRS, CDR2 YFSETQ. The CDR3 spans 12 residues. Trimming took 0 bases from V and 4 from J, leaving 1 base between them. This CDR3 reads CASSLGNEKLFF. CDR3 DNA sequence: TGCGCCAGCAGCTTGGGTAATGAAAAACTGTTTTTT.

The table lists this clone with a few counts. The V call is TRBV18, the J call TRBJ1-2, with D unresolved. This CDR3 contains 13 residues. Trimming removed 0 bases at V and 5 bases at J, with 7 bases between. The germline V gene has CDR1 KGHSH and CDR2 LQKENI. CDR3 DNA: TGTGCCAGCTCACCACCTTATGGGTATGGCTACACCTTC. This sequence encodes CASSPPYGYGYTF.

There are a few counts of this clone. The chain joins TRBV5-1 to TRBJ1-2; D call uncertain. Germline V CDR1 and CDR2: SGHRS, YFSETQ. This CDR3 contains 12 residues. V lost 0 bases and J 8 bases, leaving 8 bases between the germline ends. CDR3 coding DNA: TGCGCCAGCAGCTTGGATGGGAAGGGCTACACCTTC. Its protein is CASSLDGKGYTF.

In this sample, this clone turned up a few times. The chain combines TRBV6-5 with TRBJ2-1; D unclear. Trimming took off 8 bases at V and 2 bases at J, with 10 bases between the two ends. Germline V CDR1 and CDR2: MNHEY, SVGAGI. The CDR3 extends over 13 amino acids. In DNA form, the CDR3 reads TGTGCCAGCCGTCCCCAAACCTACAATGAGCAGTTCTTC. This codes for CASRPQTYNEQFF.

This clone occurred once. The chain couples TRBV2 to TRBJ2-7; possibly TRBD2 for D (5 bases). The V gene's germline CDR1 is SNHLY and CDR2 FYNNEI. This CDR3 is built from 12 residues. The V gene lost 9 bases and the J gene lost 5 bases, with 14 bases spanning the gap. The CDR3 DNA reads TGTGCCAGAGCGGAACCAGGCGACGAGCAGTACTTC. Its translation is CARAEPGDEQYF.

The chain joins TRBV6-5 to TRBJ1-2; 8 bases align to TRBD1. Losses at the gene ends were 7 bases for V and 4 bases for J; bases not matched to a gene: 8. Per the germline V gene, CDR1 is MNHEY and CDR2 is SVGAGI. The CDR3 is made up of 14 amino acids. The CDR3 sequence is CASTPTGGSYGYTF. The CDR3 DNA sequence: TGTGCCAGCACTCCTACAGGGGGAAGCTATGGCTACACCTTC.

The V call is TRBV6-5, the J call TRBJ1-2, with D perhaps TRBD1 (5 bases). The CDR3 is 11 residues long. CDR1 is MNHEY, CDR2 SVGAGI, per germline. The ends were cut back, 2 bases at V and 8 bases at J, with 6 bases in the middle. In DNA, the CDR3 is TGTGCCAGCAGTTACGAGGGGGGCTACACCTTC. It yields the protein CASSYEGGYTF.

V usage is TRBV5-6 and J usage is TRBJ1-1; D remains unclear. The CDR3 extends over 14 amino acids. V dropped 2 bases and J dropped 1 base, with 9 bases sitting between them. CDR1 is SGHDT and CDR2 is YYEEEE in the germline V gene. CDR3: CASSFSSRNTEAFF. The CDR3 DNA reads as TGTGCCAGCAGCTTTTCCTCCAGGAACACTGAAGCTTTCTTT.

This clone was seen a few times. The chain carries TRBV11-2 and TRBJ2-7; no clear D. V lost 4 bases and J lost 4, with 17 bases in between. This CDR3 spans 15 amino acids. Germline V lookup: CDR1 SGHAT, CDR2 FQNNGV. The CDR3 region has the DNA TGTGCCAGCAGCTCACCGGGTCCTATCCTTTACGAGCAGTACTTC. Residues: CASSSPGPILYEQYF.

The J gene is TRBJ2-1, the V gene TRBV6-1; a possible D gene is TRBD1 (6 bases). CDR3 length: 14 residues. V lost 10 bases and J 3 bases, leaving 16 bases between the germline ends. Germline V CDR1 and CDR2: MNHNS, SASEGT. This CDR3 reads CATKSGEIYNEQFF. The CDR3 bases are TGTGCCACCAAGTCAGGGGAAATCTACAATGAGCAGTTCTTC.

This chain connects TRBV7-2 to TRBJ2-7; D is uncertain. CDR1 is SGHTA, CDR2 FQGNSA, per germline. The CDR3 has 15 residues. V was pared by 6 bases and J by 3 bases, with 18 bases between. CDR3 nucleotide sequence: TGTGCCAGCAGTCCAGCATTCAGTAAACACTACGAGCAGTACTTC. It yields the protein CASSPAFSKHYEQYF.

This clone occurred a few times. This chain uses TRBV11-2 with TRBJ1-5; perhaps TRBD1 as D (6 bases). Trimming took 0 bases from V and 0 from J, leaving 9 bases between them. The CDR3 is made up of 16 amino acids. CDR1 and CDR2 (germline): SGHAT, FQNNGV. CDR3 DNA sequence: TGTGCCAGCAGCTTAGATACGGGACATAGCAATCAGCCCCAGCATTTT. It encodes CASSLDTGHSNQPQHF.

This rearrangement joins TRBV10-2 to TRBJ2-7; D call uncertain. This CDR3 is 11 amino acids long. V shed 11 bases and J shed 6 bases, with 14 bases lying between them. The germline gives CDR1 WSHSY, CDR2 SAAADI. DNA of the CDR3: TGCGCCTCCCGTCACGGATCCGAGCAGTACTTC. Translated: CASRHGSEQYF.

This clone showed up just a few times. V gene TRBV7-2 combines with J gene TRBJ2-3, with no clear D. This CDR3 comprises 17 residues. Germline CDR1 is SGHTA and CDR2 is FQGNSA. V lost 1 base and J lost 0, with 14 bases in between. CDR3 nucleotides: TGTGCCAGCAGCTTAGATTTACCCCAAATGAGCACAGATACGCAGTATTTT. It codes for CASSLDLPQMSTDTQYF.

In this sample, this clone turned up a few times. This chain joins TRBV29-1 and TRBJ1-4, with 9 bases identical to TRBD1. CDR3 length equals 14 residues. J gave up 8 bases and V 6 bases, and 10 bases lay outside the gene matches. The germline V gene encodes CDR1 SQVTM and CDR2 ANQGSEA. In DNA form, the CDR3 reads TGCAGCGTCCGTCCGGGACAGGGTGACGAAAAACTGTTTTTT. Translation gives CSVRPGQGDEKLFF.

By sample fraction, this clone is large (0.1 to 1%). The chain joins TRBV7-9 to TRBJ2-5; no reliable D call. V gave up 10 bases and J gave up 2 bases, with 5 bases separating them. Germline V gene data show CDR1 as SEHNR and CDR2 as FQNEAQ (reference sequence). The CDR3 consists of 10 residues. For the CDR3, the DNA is TGTGCCACCGTTCAAGAGACCCAGTACTTC. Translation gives CATVQETQYF.

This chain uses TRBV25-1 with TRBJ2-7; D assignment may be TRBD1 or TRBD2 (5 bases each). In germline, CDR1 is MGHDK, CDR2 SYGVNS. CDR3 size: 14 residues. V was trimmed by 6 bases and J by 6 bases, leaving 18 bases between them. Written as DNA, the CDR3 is TGTGCCAGCAGCCACGGGGCCTCATCGGGCGAGCAGTACTTC. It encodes CASSHGASSGEQYF.

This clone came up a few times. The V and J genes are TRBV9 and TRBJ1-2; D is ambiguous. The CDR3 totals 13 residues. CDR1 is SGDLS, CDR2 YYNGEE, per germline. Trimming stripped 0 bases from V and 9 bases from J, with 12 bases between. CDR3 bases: TGTGCCAGCAGCGTAGCTTTGGAGGGAAGCTACACCTTC. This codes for CASSVALEGSYTF.